The 23 T cell receptor beta chains below come from one sample, sequenced in a study of T cells in Graves' hyperthyroidism and ophthalmopathy. Authors of the study amplified TCR beta CDR3 regions from RNA transcripts. Researchers ran a first-round RT-PCR on the TCR CDR3 using the HTBI primer set. MiXCR was run by TCRdb on the multiplex PCR reads, yielding one entry per CDR3 protein. In the table there are just over 550,000 distinct CDR3 sequences, more than 45% of which are singletons. The sequenced sample was peripheral blood or thyroid tissue (not recorded which). These receptors were collected from a woman younger than 30 with Graves' hyperthyroidism.

The chain is built from TRBV7-9 and TRBJ2-7, with 9 bases matching TRBD1. CDR1 is SEHNR and CDR2 is FQNEAQ in the germline V gene (reference sequence). This CDR3 contains 14 residues. Trimming at V came to 4 bases and at J to 5 bases, leaving 6 bases not matched to a gene. The CDR3 nucleotides read TGTGCCAGCAGCTCTGGACAGGGGACTGACGAGCAGTACTTC. Encoded protein: CASSSGQGTDEQYF.

This clonotype was seen only a few times. This rearrangement joins TRBV7-2 to TRBJ2-7; tentative D call: TRBD2 (6 bases). Per the germline V gene, CDR1 is SGHTA and CDR2 is FQGNSA. The CDR3 is 14 amino acids. V was pared by 5 bases and J by 4 bases, with 15 bases between. Written as DNA, the CDR3 is TGTGCCAGCAGCACCCCCGGCGGGGATTACGAGCAGTACTTC. It encodes CASSTPGGDYEQYF. Based on the CDR3 plus reference TRBV7-2 and TRBJ2-7, the full variable domain is GAGVSQSPSNKVTEKGKDVELRCDPISGHTALYWYRQSLGQGLEFLIYFQGNSAPDKSGLPSDRFSAERTGGSVSTLTIQRTQQEDSAVYLCASSTPGGDYEQYFGPGTRLTVT.

This clonotype appeared many times. The rearrangement joins TRBV24-1 to TRBJ2-5; a weak D match, TRBD1 (6 bases). Germline V gene lookup returns CDR1 KGHDR and CDR2 SFDVKD. This CDR3 contains 15 residues. V lost 4 bases, J lost 1 base, and 12 bases lay in between. The CDR3 here is CATSDQTGAQETQYF. The CDR3, as DNA: TGTGCCACCAGTGACCAGACAGGAGCCCAAGAGACCCAGTACTTC.

A word on this clonotype: A much larger clone lies a single base off, so this may be a read error. The V call is TRBV10-3, the J call TRBJ2-7; D is possibly TRBD1 (6 bases). The CDR3 has 13 amino acids. Per the germline V gene, CDR1 is ENHRY and CDR2 is SYGVKD. The ends were cut back, 2 bases at V and 6 bases at J, with 11 bases in the middle. The CDR3 loop is CAISEDRLLEQYF. The CDR3 nucleotides read TGTGCCATCAGTGAGGACAGGCTGCTCGAGCAGTACTTC.

This clonotype was picked up many times. This chain joins TRBV24-1 and TRBJ1-1; D not resolved. The V end was cut by 2 bases, the J end by 1 base, with 7 bases between. Germline-derived CDR1 and CDR2 are KGHDR and SFDVKD. The length of the CDR3 is 14 residues. This CDR3 reads CATSDSRWNTEAFF. DNA for the CDR3: TGTGCCACCAGTGATTCTAGATGGAACACTGAAGCTTTCTTT.

This clonotype was observed at least ten times. The chain recombines TRBV20-1 with TRBJ1-2; D not certain. V dropped 6 bases and J dropped 4 bases, with 15 bases sitting between them. From germline, CDR1 is DFQATT and CDR2 SNEGSKA (reference sequence). CDR3 length: 13 residues. The CDR3 loop is CSAPGRQPYGYTF. CDR3 DNA: TGCAGTGCCCCAGGACGGCAGCCCTATGGCTACACCTTC.

The chain employs TRBV6-1 and TRBJ1-5; TRBD1 agrees at 9 bases. Germline V gene data show CDR1 as MNHNS and CDR2 as SASEGT. The CDR3 is made up of 14 amino acids. Trimming at V came to 7 bases and at J to 7 bases, leaving 8 bases not matched to a gene. The CDR3 coding sequence is TGTGCCAGCAAGGGGGGACAGGGAAGGCAGCCCCAGCATTTT. Its translation: CASKGGQGRQPQHF.

This chain uses TRBV12-3 or TRBV12-4 with TRBJ2-5, with D unclear. This CDR3 comprises 15 residues. Trimming removed 6 bases from V and 1 base from J, with 15 bases in between. CDR3 sequence: CASSPAWQPQETQYF. CDR3 nucleotides: TGTGCCAGCAGCCCAGCGTGGCAGCCCCAAGAGACCCAGTACTTC.

The rearrangement joins TRBV7-9 to TRBJ2-7; no clear D. Germline V gene data show CDR1 as SEHNR and CDR2 as FQNEAQ (reference sequence). With 5 bases removed from V and 0 bases from J, the gap between germline ends came to 20 bases. The CDR3 consists of 17 residues. The CDR3 DNA reads as TGTGCCAGCAGCGCAAACCGGCGGTGGGGATCCTCCTACGAGCAGTACTTC. Its translation is CASSANRRWGSSYEQYF.

The J gene is TRBJ2-7, the V gene TRBV9; perhaps TRBD2 as D (6 bases). The germline V gene has CDR1 SGDLS and CDR2 YYNGEE. V was pared by 5 bases and J by 2 bases, with 17 bases between. There are 15 residues in the CDR3. The CDR3 DNA sequence: TGTGCCAGCAGTAAAAGAGCGGAGGGCCCCTACGAGCAGTACTTC. Translating gives CASSKRAEGPYEQYF.

The rearrangement joins TRBV20-1 to TRBJ1-4; D may be TRBD1 (6 bases). V gave up 0 bases and J gave up 7 bases, with 12 bases separating them. The CDR3 has 14 amino acids. Germline V gene sequence: CDR1 DFQATT, CDR2 SNEGSKA (reference sequence). The CDR3 reads CSARDLGASEKLFF. The CDR3 DNA reads as TGCAGTGCTAGAGATCTGGGGGCAAGTGAAAAACTGTTTTTT.

This chain joins TRBV7-3 and TRBJ1-2, with 7 bases fitting TRBD1. The trim removed 0 bases at V and 5 bases at J, leaving 9 bases unmatched. From germline, CDR1 is SGHTA and CDR2 FQGTGA. The CDR3 length is 16 residues. The CDR3 region has the DNA TGTGCCAGCAGCTTAACGGGACAGCCGACGGATTATGGCTACACCTTC. It is translated as CASSLTGQPTDYGYTF.

This clonotype was observed a handful of times. V and J are TRBV29-1 and TRBJ2-1, with 8 bases fitting TRBD1. V gave up 8 bases and J gave up 6 bases; unmatched junction bases: 9. Germline CDR1 SQVTM, CDR2 ANQGSEA. The length of the CDR3 is 13 residues. This CDR3 reads CSTHRGSGNEQFF. The CDR3 nucleotides read TGCAGCACTCACAGGGGGTCAGGCAATGAGCAGTTCTTC.

A few counts support this clonotype. J is TRBJ2-7 and V is TRBV14, with D unresolved. From germline, CDR1 is SGHDN and CDR2 FVKESK. This CDR3 has 14 residues. V was clipped by 4 bases and J by 4 bases, with 14 bases between them. The CDR3 sequence is CASSPMYTPYEQYF. CDR3 DNA: TGTGCCAGCAGCCCGATGTACACTCCTTACGAGCAGTACTTC.

The J gene is TRBJ1-4, the V gene TRBV11-3; maybe TRBD1 (5 bases). Trimming shortened V by 1 base and J by 3 bases, and 9 bases separated the two germline ends. Germline lookup yields CDR1 SGHNT and CDR2 YENEEA. This CDR3 spans 15 amino acids. CDR3 in amino acids: CASSLGQRPNEKLFF. CDR3 in DNA: TGTGCCAGCAGCTTAGGACAGCGACCTAATGAAAAACTGTTTTTT.

The chain is built from TRBV5-1 and TRBJ2-7, with TRBD2 matching over 10 bases. The CDR3 is made up of 15 amino acids. Trimming cost V 1 base and J 3 bases; bases outside gene matches: 4. CDR1 SGHRS and CDR2 YFSETQ come from the germline V gene. This CDR3 is CASSLITSGNYEQYF. CDR3 in DNA: TGCGCCAGCAGCTTGATTACTAGCGGGAACTACGAGCAGTACTTC.

This clonotype was detected ten times or more. The chain is built from TRBV24-1 and TRBJ1-2; D gene unclear. Germline values: CDR1 KGHDR, CDR2 SFDVKD. V was pared by 2 bases and J by 1 base, with 10 bases between. This CDR3 contains 15 residues. The DNA of the CDR3 is TGTGCCACCAGTGATTCCCTGGCGGTTAACTATGGCTACACCTTC. Translating gives CATSDSLAVNYGYTF.

The CDR3, as DNA: TGCAGTGCTGCCACAGGGGACACTGAAGCTTTCTTT. Its translation: CSAATGDTEAFF. The chain links TRBV20-1 to TRBJ1-1; 7 bases match TRBD1. Germline assignment: CDR1 DFQATT and CDR2 SNEGSKA (reference sequence). Trimming cost V 5 bases and J 3 bases; bases outside gene matches: 3. The CDR3 is 12 amino acids.

The chain joins TRBV7-8 to TRBJ1-3, with D uncertain. Germline CDR1 is SGHVS and CDR2 is FQNEAQ. The V and J ends lost 6 bases and 0 bases respectively, with 12 bases between them. The CDR3 contains 15 residues. For the CDR3, the DNA is TGTGCCAGCAGTTTTGGTCTGCGCTCTGGAAACACCATATATTTT. Translating gives CASSFGLRSGNTIYF.

The chain couples TRBV7-6 to TRBJ2-5; D is possibly TRBD2 (5 bases). This CDR3 has 12 amino acids. Trimming stripped 5 bases from V and 12 bases from J, with 16 bases between. Germline values: CDR1 SGHVS, CDR2 FNYEAQ. CDR3 sequence reads: CASSSGLPLKYF. CDR3 coding DNA: TGTGCCAGCAGCAGCGGACTTCCCCTAAAGTACTTC.

The rearrangement links TRBV7-2 to TRBJ1-3, with a weak D call TRBD1 (6 bases). Germline V gene lookup returns CDR1 SGHTA and CDR2 FQGNSA. V lost 4 bases and J lost 0, with 13 bases in between. This CDR3 is 16 amino acids long. CDR3 residues: CASSYGQLPSGNTIYF. As DNA, the CDR3 is TGTGCCAGCAGCTACGGACAGTTACCCTCTGGAAACACCATATATTTT.

Written as DNA, the CDR3 is TGTGCCACCAGCAGAGATCGGGAGGGTGAGCAGTACTTC. Translated: CATSRDREGEQYF. This chain joins TRBV15 and TRBJ2-7; 8 bases map to TRBD2. The CDR3 extends over 13 amino acids. Germline CDR1 reads LNHNV; CDR2 reads YYDKDF (reference sequence). After removal of 0 bases from V and 7 bases from J, the junction contained 2 bases not matched to a gene. Using reference TRBV15 and TRBJ2-7 for the parts outside the CDR3, the full variable domain is DAMVIQNPRYQVTQFGKPVTLSCSQTLNHNVMYWYQQKSSQAPKLLFHYYDKDFNNEADTPDNFQSRRPNTSFCFLDIRSPGLGDTAMYLCATSRDREGEQYFGPGTRLTVT.

The V and J genes are TRBV7-9 and TRBJ1-1; 8 bases fit TRBD1. Germline V gene sequence: CDR1 SEHNR, CDR2 FQNEAQ (reference sequence). V lost 7 bases to trimming and J lost 8 bases; unmatched junction nucleotides: 12. CDR3 size: 14 residues. CDR3 sequence reads: CASNPRTGNVEAFF. As DNA, the CDR3 is TGTGCCAGCAACCCAAGGACAGGGAATGTAGAAGCTTTCTTT.